Following are 19 T cell receptor beta chains from one sample sequenced in a study of CD8+CD57+ T cells in acquired aplastic anemia listed by TCRdb under 2018. Sequencing relied on an Illumina HiSeq 2000. Genomic DNA served as template for TCR beta VDJ combination and CDR3 sequence profiling. TCRdb passed the public sequencing reads through fastp at Q25 and MiXCR, retaining productive beta sequences. Each record represents a unique CDR3 protein, reported with the most common genes and DNA among its rows. This sample lists fewer than 200,000 distinct CDR3 sequences; almost 50% were detected once. In total, the top ten clones hold 10% to 15% of the sample. Patients chosen for sequencing had shown expansion of CD8+CD57+ cells by flow cytometry. The sequencing input was sorted CD4+, CD8+, or CD8+CD57+ T cells (not recorded which) from PBMCs. These receptors were obtained from a human donor with aplastic anemia.

This chain uses TRBV7-9 with TRBJ2-3; D unclear. Trimming removed 3 bases at V and 6 bases at J, with 4 bases between. Germline V lookup: CDR1 SEHNR, CDR2 FQNEAQ (reference sequence). This CDR3 is 11 amino acids long. The CDR3 loop is CASSFFDTQYF. Written as DNA, the CDR3 is TGTGCCAGCAGCTTCTTTGATACGCAGTATTTT.

With regard to this clonotype: This may come from a read error, since a much larger clone is one base off. V usage is TRBV20-1 and J usage is TRBJ1-2; D call uncertain. The CDR3 runs 13 residues. Germline CDR1 and CDR2: DFQATT and SNEGSKA (reference sequence). The CDR3 region is CSARLGRTLGCTF. The CDR3 DNA sequence: TGCAGTGCCAGGCTCGGCCGGACCTTGGGCTGCACCTTC.

This sequence joins TRBV7-8 and TRBJ1-2; no firm D call. The CDR3 contains 13 residues. The V gene's germline CDR1 is SGHVS and CDR2 FQNEAQ. With 2 bases removed from V and 0 bases from J, the gap between germline ends came to 4 bases. Here the CDR3 reads CASSLKTNYGYTF. In DNA, the CDR3 is TGTGCCAGCAGCTTAAAAACTAACTATGGCTACACCTTC.

Only one count was recorded for this clonotype. V usage is TRBV15 and J usage is TRBJ2-7; D is unclear. The V gene's germline CDR1 is LNHNV and CDR2 YYDKDF (reference sequence). V was pared by 0 bases and J by 3 bases, with 15 bases between. The CDR3 is 16 amino acids. The CDR3 region is CATSRDFAPDRYEQYF. The CDR3 DNA sequence: TGTGCCACCAGCAGAGATTTCGCGCCAGATCGCTACGAGCAGTACTTC.

This clonotype was recorded at least ten times. The V and J genes are TRBV5-8 and TRBJ2-3, with D uncertain. V was cut by 1 base and J by 3 bases, with 6 bases left in between. From germline, CDR1 is SGHTS and CDR2 YDEGEE. The CDR3 length is 13 residues. The CDR3 here is CASSLHRTDTQYF. The CDR3 DNA is TGTGCCAGCAGCTTGCATCGGACAGATACGCAGTATTTT.

This clonotype was picked up many times. The rearrangement joins TRBV20-1 to TRBJ2-7, with 7 bases fitting TRBD1. This CDR3 contains 16 residues. The V gene end was trimmed by 5 bases and the J gene end by 2 bases; junction bases not matched to a gene: 15. CDR1 and CDR2 from the germline V gene are DFQATT and SNEGSKA (reference sequence). The CDR3: CSASAKRGRGPYEQYF. As DNA, the CDR3 is TGCAGTGCTTCCGCGAAGAGGGGGCGCGGACCCTACGAGCAGTACTTC.

Points on this clonotype: A read error may be the cause here, since a much bigger clone is one base away. The J gene is TRBJ2-7, the V gene TRBV2; perhaps TRBD1 as D (5 bases). CDR3 length: 14 amino acids. Germline assignment: CDR1 SNHLY and CDR2 FYNNEI. CDR3 sequence reads: CAGSLTATTYEQYF. In DNA form, the CDR3 reads TGTGCCGGCAGTTTGACAGCGACAACCTACGAGCAGTACTTC.

This clonotype was counted ten times or more. The chain uses TRBV10-3 and TRBJ1-5, with TRBD1 matching over 7 bases. There are 16 residues in the CDR3. Germline CDR1 is ENHRY and CDR2 is SYGVKD. V shed 2 bases and J 2 bases; nucleotides not matched to a gene: 6. In nucleotides, the CDR3 is TGTGCCATCAGTGAGGGTACAGGGGATGGCAATCAGCCCCAGCATTTT. Amino acid sequence: CAISEGTGDGNQPQHF.

CDR3 nucleotides: TGCGCCAGCAGCTTGGGTCAGTGGTACGAGACCCAGTACTTC. Encoded protein: CASSLGQWYETQYF. The chain uses TRBV5-1 and TRBJ2-5; D uncertain. Germline V gene sequence: CDR1 SGHRS, CDR2 YFSETQ. This CDR3 is 14 amino acids long. Deletions cut 0 bases from V and 5 bases from J, with 11 bases between.

For this clonotype: A much bigger clone sits one base away, suggesting this may be a read error. The gene calls are TRBV12-3 or TRBV12-4 and TRBJ1-1; D not resolved. The CDR3 covers 13 residues. CDR3 loop: CASSPGLNTGAFF. The CDR3 nucleotides are TGTGCCAGCAGTCCGGGCCTGAACACTGGAGCTTTCTTT.

This clonotype was detected ten times or more. The rearrangement joins TRBV7-3 to TRBJ2-5; D perhaps matches TRBD1 (5 bases). Trimming stripped 0 bases from V and 3 bases from J, with 11 bases between. Germline V gene lookup returns CDR1 SGHTA and CDR2 FQGTGA. CDR3 length: 15 residues. The CDR3 loop is CASSLTYGREETQYF. CDR3 nucleotides: TGTGCCAGCAGCTTAACGTATGGCAGGGAAGAGACCCAGTACTTC. Supplemented by reference TRBV7-3 and TRBJ2-5, the full variable domain reads GAGVSQTPSNKVTEKGKYVELRCDPISGHTALYWYRQSLGQGPEFLIYFQGTGAADDSGLPNDRFFAVRPEGSVSTLKIQRTERGDSAVYLCASSLTYGREETQYFGPGTRLLVL.

This clonotype was counted between two and nine times. The chain is built from TRBV2 and TRBJ2-1, with 8 nucleotides matching TRBD2. Germline values: CDR1 SNHLY, CDR2 FYNNEI. V trimming: 6 bases; J trimming: 10 bases; junction bases outside the gene matches: 14. The CDR3 is made up of 15 amino acids. CDR3 region: CASSAPGLGGWEQFF. CDR3 bases: TGTGCCAGCAGCGCCCCGGGACTAGGTGGCTGGGAGCAGTTCTTC.

This clonotype was counted at least ten times. The chain joins TRBV3-1 to TRBJ1-5; D remains ambiguous. Germline V gene data show CDR1 as LGHDT and CDR2 as YNNKEL (reference sequence). This CDR3 has 15 residues. V was shortened by 2 bases and J by 6 bases, with 14 bases between the two germline ends. DNA of the CDR3: TGTGCCAGCAGCCAAAATACTTGGCGCCGTCAGCCCCAGCATTTT. Protein: CASSQNTWRRQPQHF.

The chain recombines TRBV15 with TRBJ2-7; D not certain. CDR1 LNHNV and CDR2 YYDKDF come from the germline V gene (reference sequence). CDR3 length: 15 amino acids. Trimming took off 1 base at V and 2 bases at J, with 12 bases between the two ends. CDR3: CATSRGGSGPYEQYF. For the CDR3, the DNA is TGTGCCACCAGCAGAGGGGGTTCGGGCCCCTACGAGCAGTACTTC.

The chain recombines TRBV19 with TRBJ1-6; 9 bases are a match to TRBD1. The CDR3 runs to 13 residues. Germline V lookup: CDR1 LNHDA, CDR2 SQIVND (reference sequence). V shed 6 bases, J shed 11 bases, and the junction held 5 bases outside the gene matches. CDR3 amino acids: CASSDRGGTPLHF. In DNA form, the CDR3 reads TGTGCCAGTAGCGACAGGGGGGGGACACCCCTCCACTTT.

This sequence joins TRBV2 and TRBJ2-5; D is tentatively TRBD1 or TRBD2 (6 bases each). Per germline, CDR1 SNHLY and CDR2 FYNNEI. The CDR3 loop spans 13 amino acids. Trimming left V 4 bases short and J 4 bases short, with 10 bases between. The CDR3 nucleotides are TGTGCCAGCAGTGGAGGGGGACTAGAGACCCAGTACTTC. Its translation: CASSGGGLETQYF. The whole variable domain, remainder taken from reference TRBV2 and TRBJ2-5, is EPEVTQTPSHQVTQMGQEVILRCVPISNHLYFYWYRQILGQKVEFLVSFYNNEISEKSEIFDDQFSVERPDGSNFTLKIRSTKLEDSAMYFCASSGGGLETQYFGPGTRLLVL.

The V and J genes are TRBV5-1 and TRBJ2-3, with 9 positions matching TRBD1. This CDR3 comprises 15 residues. V lost 5 bases, J lost 6 bases, and 10 bases stayed unmatched. Germline-derived CDR1 and CDR2 are SGHRS and YFSETQ. The CDR3: CASSFGQGIGDTQYF. The CDR3 DNA sequence: TGCGCCAGCAGTTTCGGACAGGGGATTGGGGATACGCAGTATTTT.

This clonotype was recorded once. One end of the junction fails to match germline, which may point to a read error. The V and J genes are TRBV12-3 or TRBV12-4 and TRBJ2-7, with D perhaps given as TRBD1 or TRBD2 (5 bases each). The CDR3 has 13 residues. The CDR3: CASSYTGERRGTF. The CDR3, as DNA: TGTGCCAGCAGTTATACCGGAGAACGGCGAGGGACGTTC.

The genes are TRBV10-3 and TRBJ2-3; D assignment may be TRBD1 or TRBD2 (5 bases each). Germline V CDR1 and CDR2: ENHRY, SYGVKD. The CDR3 sequence is 15 residues long. The V gene lost 5 bases and the J gene lost 0 bases, with 12 bases spanning the gap. CDR3 DNA sequence: TGTGCCATCAGTTCCGGGACGGGGAGCACAGATACGCAGTATTTT. This gives the protein CAISSGTGSTDTQYF.